This T cell receptor beta chain stems from a study of CD8+ T cells in alopecia areata. Study-wide context: Female C3H/HeJ mice aged about 7-11 weeks received skin from approximately 6-12-month-old C3H/HeJ donors with spontaneous alopecia.

Study observations and caveats: In scalp samples, resident alphabeta T cells of normal skin are also sequenced.

Of note for this clone: What it recognizes is unknown. Any gene name here is a mouse gene name. The read terminates 4 residues ahead of where the CDR3 ends, so the germline J gene completes it.

The germline V gene has CDR1 NSHNY and CDR2 SYGAGN. The germline V and J ends were trimmed by 4 bases and 2 bases, with 8 bases remaining between them. The CDR3 runs 13 residues. cDNA serving as the sequencing template came from extracted, reverse transcribed RNA. Clones were sequenced by immunoSEQ multiplex PCR, and TCRdb holds only the in-frame ones, with some missing. This repertoire lists 270,000 or so clones without singletons; 1.2% sits in the top ten. Cells from pooled cutaneous lymph nodes were sorted by CD4, CD8alpha, NKG2D, NKG2ACE and other markers. The chain carries TRBV13-1 and TRBJ2-3, with unresolved D. Sequenced material: CD4+ T cells sorted from a lymph node. The receptor was derived from a C3H/HeJ mouse with alopecia areata. Mouse strain MHC haplotype: H2-k. The CDR3 protein is CASSQTAAETLYF. The CDR3 bases that were read are TGTGCCAGCAGTCAAACAGCTGCAGAA.